This TCR beta chain was sequenced for a study of blood T cell repertoires in COVID-19. As for the study in general: PBMCs, B-cell-depleted T cells, or T cells were the source of the cDNA or gDNA that made up the material.

Patients of the Seattle cohort, enrolled during active infection, were followed longitudinally. CDR1 is GTSNPN and CDR2 is SVGIG in the germline V gene (reference sequence). The V gene lost 1 base and the J gene lost 3 bases, with 11 bases spanning the gap. This CDR3 contains 14 residues. Original analysis: How many nucleated cells were present was estimated from reference gene primer amplification. Sequencing was performed with immunoSEQ multiplex PCR; in TCRdb, only in-frame clones are kept and a portion is missing. V and J calls and clone size are those listed in that table; D and trimming were worked out from the DNA. This sample has 250,000 to 350,000 clones, with approximately 85% found just once.

V is TRBV30 and J is TRBJ2-3; no clear D gene. Sequencing input: peripheral blood. The sequence was obtained from a human donor with COVID-19, enrolled during active disease. The donor label of this sample is uncertain. The CDR3 region has the DNA TGTGCCTGGAGTGCGGTCCGGAGTACAGATACGCAGTATTTT. Encoded protein: CAWSAVRSTDTQYF.